This entry features one T cell receptor beta chain sequence. This sample was taken from a study of T-cell reconstitution after alpha-beta-depleted transplantation in children. Preparation of the TCRbeta library used unique molecular identifiers. TCRdb processed the PCR reads anew with MiXCR; each CDR3 protein has one entry. There are about 580,000 distinct CDR3 sequences in the sample; under 30% occur only once, and roughly an eighth lies in the top ten. V gave up 2 bases and J gave up 7 bases, with 12 bases separating them. The V gene's germline CDR1 is MNHEY and CDR2 SVGAGI. The CDR3 totals 14 residues.

V gene TRBV6-5 combines with J gene TRBJ2-1, with D possibly being TRBD1 or TRBD2 (5 bases each). The TCR comes from a boy in the first two years of life who had a stem cell transplant for acute myeloid leukemia, so the T cells may come from the graft donor. Sequencing was performed on PBMCs, mostly from graft donor cells, taken 360 days after TCRalphabeta/CD19-depleted stem cell transplant. CDR3 coding DNA: TGTGCCAGCAGTTACGAGGGGCTAGGGAATGAGCAGTTCTTC. Translated: CASSYEGLGNEQFF.